This is a list of T cell receptor beta chains from one sample in a study of long-term antiretroviral therapy in people with HIV. Profiled with immunoSEQ multiplex PCR; TCRdb holds only in-frame clones, not every one. Of around 18,000 clones detected, more than 65% appear once; the ten largest clones hold under 8%. The sequenced sample was unsorted PBMCs, obtained at the start of antiretroviral therapy, before treatment. These receptors were collected from a young man with HIV. Each CDR3 is given with its conserved first and last residue. Fields, in order: clone size, J gene, V gene, D gene, CDR3 protein, CDR3 DNA. D genes are given only for firm matches. Clone size is stated in some rows and not others, as once, few, many or a class when expanded.

few	TRBJ2-7	TRBV19	-	CASSIHRTPYEQYF	TGTGCCAGTAGTATCCACCGGACACCCTACGAGCAGTACTTC
-	TRBJ1-1	TRBV20-1	-	CSAARNTEAFF	TGCAGTGCCGCCCGGAACACTGAAGCTTTCTTT
-	TRBJ1-5	TRBV28	-	CASRPPQPQPQHF	TGTGCCAGCAGGCCCCCGCAGCCCCAGCCCCAGCATTTT
once	TRBJ2-5	TRBV6-5	-	CASSYLSLGQRETQYF	TGTGCCAGCAGTTACTTATCTCTCGGACAGCGAGAGACCCAGTACTTC
-	TRBJ2-5	TRBV4-1	TRBD2	CASSLLAGDETQYF	TGCGCCAGCAGCCTCCTAGCGGGAGACGAGACCCAGTACTTC
-	TRBJ1-5	TRBV27	TRBD1	CASRSTGGSNQPQHF	TGTGCCAGCAGGTCAACAGGGGGGAGCAATCAGCCCCAGCATTTT
-	TRBJ2-5	TRBV7-9	-	CASSLASGPLQETQYF	TGTGCCAGCAGCTTAGCCTCGGGGCCCCTCCAAGAGACCCAGTACTTC
-	TRBJ1-5	TRBV6-6	TRBD1	CASRNRDRSNQPQHF	TGTGCCAGCAGAAACCGGGACAGGAGCAATCAGCCCCAGCATTTT
-	TRBJ2-1	TRBV6-5	-	CASSYRTDYNEQFF	TGTGCCAGCAGTTACAGGACAGACTACAATGAGCAGTTCTTC
-	TRBJ2-7	TRBV7-2	-	CASSLQPSYEQYF	TGTGCCAGCAGCTTACAACCCTCCTACGAGCAGTACTTC
-	TRBJ2-1	TRBV9	-	CASSVDHRGDWTYEQFF	TGTGCCAGCAGCGTAGATCATAGGGGGGACTGGACCTATGAGCAGTTCTTC
-	TRBJ1-6	TRBV13	-	CASSAGHTNSPLHF	TGTGCCAGCAGCGCGGGACATACAAATTCACCCCTCCACTTT
-	TRBJ2-7	TRBV7-7	-	CASSPSVSSYEQYF	TGTGCTAGCAGCCCCAGCGTATCCTCCTACGAGCAGTACTTC
-	TRBJ1-1	TRBV18	-	CASSRGGRQATNTEAFF	TGTGCCAGCTCACGCGGAGGAAGACAGGCTACGAACACTGAAGCTTTCTTT
once	TRBJ2-7	TRBV28	TRBD2	CASSSKMTSGRSGEQYF	TGTGCCAGCAGTTCCAAGATGACTAGCGGGAGGTCAGGGGAGCAGTACTTC
-	TRBJ2-3	TRBV14	-	CASSQGHSSTDTQYF	TGTGCCAGCAGCCAAGGACACTCTAGCACAGATACGCAGTATTTT
-	TRBJ2-7	TRBV19	-	CAEGSLDWEQYF	TGTGCCGAAGGATCCCTTGATTGGGAGCAGTACTTC
once	TRBJ2-1	TRBV29-1	-	CSVEMGYNEQFF	TGCAGCGTTGAGATGGGTTACAATGAGCAGTTCTTC
large	TRBJ1-2	TRBV28	TRBD1	CASSLFGTGDNYGYTF	TGTGCCAGCAGTTTATTTGGGACAGGGGATAACTATGGCTACACCTTC
-	TRBJ2-7	TRBV9	TRBD2	CASSAGTSGNYEQYF	TGTGCCAGCAGCGCTGGGACTAGCGGGAACTACGAGCAGTACTTC
-	TRBJ1-5	TRBV5-1	-	CASSLRGDSNQPQHF	TGCGCCAGCAGCTTGAGGGGCGATAGCAATCAGCCCCAGCATTTT
-	TRBJ1-2	TRBV19	-	CASSAGGANYGYTF	TGTGCCAGTAGTGCTGGGGGAGCGAACTATGGCTACACCTTC
-	TRBJ2-4	TRBV7-2	TRBD1	CASSLGTGTGKNIQYF	TGTGCCAGCAGCCTGGGAACCGGGACAGGAAAAAACATTCAGTACTTC
-	TRBJ2-5	TRBV11-2	-	CASSQTRTPGETQYF	TGTGCCAGCAGTCAAACACGTACCCCAGGAGAGACCCAGTACTTC
-	TRBJ2-7	TRBV6-5	-	CASRGDWGEGHEQYF	TGTGCCAGCAGGGGCGACTGGGGAGAAGGGCACGAGCAGTACTTC
-	TRBJ1-4	TRBV7-8	-	CASSTRLNEKLFF	TGTGCCAGCAGCACGCGCCTAAATGAAAAACTGTTTTTT
-	TRBJ2-1	TRBV10-2	TRBD2	CASRPGTSGYNEQFF	TGCGCCAGCAGGCCCGGGACTAGCGGGTACAATGAGCAGTTCTTC
-	TRBJ2-1	TRBV27	TRBD2	CASSPPIRLAGGRNEQFF	TGTGCCAGCAGTCCACCAATCCGACTAGCGGGAGGGAGGAATGAGCAGTTCTTC
-	TRBJ2-7	TRBV7-2	TRBD1	CASSFFAGTGIYEQYF	TGTGCCAGCAGCTTTTTTGCGGGGACAGGCATATACGAGCAGTACTTC
-	TRBJ2-6	TRBV9	-	CASSEAPRSSGANVLTF	TGTGCCAGCAGCGAGGCCCCAAGAAGCTCTGGGGCCAACGTCCTGACTTTC
-	TRBJ2-7	TRBV4-3	TRBD2	CASSGGLAASYEQYF	TGCGCCAGCAGCGGGGGACTAGCGGCCTCCTACGAGCAGTACTTC
few	TRBJ2-7	TRBV7-9	TRBD1	CASSSGQGPYEQYF	TGTGCCAGCAGCTCGGGACAGGGTCCCTACGAGCAGTACTTC
once	TRBJ2-3	TRBV6-9	-	CARLADTQYF	TGTGCCAGACTCGCAGATACGCAGTATTTT